The 12 T cell receptor beta chains in this list originate from one sample, sequenced in a study of CD4 T cells in relation to SARS-CoV-2 and coronaviruses. No antigen has been assigned to these receptors. Generated by immunoSEQ multiplex PCR, the TCRdb table keeps only in-frame clones and is missing some. The table lists around 31,000 clones, around 76% of them singletons. The sequenced material came from memory CD4+ T cells from PBMCs, cultured in vitro. These receptors were taken from an adult with COVID-19.

The rearrangement joins TRBV27 to TRBJ2-1, with 7 bases fitting TRBD2. The CDR3 has 13 amino acids. Looked up from germline, CDR1 is MNHEY and CDR2 is SMNVEV (reference sequence). The ends lost 6 bases at V and 6 bases at J; junction bases unmatched: 5. CDR3 nucleotide sequence: TGTGCCAGCAGGGGGGGAGGGGTCAATGAGCAGTTCTTC. It codes for CASRGGGVNEQFF.

The chain employs TRBV7-2 and TRBJ2-7; D possibly corresponds to TRBD1 (6 bases). This CDR3 is 14 amino acids long. Trimming left V 2 bases short and J 6 bases short, with 14 bases between. The germline gives CDR1 SGHTA, CDR2 FQGNSA. The CDR3 DNA reads TGTGCCAGCAGCTTAAGGAAACAGGGTGGCGAGCAGTACTTC. Residues: CASSLRKQGGEQYF.

The V gene is TRBV7-9, the J gene TRBJ1-5; D ambiguous. The CDR3 runs 13 residues. The germline CDR1 and CDR2 sequences are SEHNR and FQNEAQ (reference sequence). Trimming cost V 2 bases and J 5 bases, with 7 bases left between them. The CDR3 DNA reads TGTGCCAGCAGCTTATCCCAAGATCAGCCCCAGCATTTT. Its translation is CASSLSQDQPQHF.

This clone was found a few times. The chain is built from TRBV28 and TRBJ1-5, with 11 bases fitting TRBD1. CDR1 is MDHEN, CDR2 SYDVKM, per germline. The V gene end was trimmed by 7 bases and the J gene end by 0 bases; junction bases not matched to a gene: 8. This CDR3 region has 17 residues. The CDR3 DNA reads as TGTGCCAGCAACGGGGACAGGGGGGACTATAGCAATCAGCCCCAGCATTTT. As protein: CASNGDRGDYSNQPQHF.

The rearrangement links TRBV30 to TRBJ2-2, with no clear D. CDR3 length: 16 amino acids. Trimming removed 3 bases at V and 0 bases at J, with 14 bases between. The germline gives CDR1 GTSNPN, CDR2 SVGIG (reference sequence). CDR3 sequence (DNA): TGTGCCTGGAGGTCCTTTGCGGCTACGAACACCGGGGAGCTGTTTTTT. Its protein is CAWRSFAATNTGELFF.

The chain has TRBV12-5 and TRBJ1-4, with 7 bases identical to TRBD1. This CDR3 is 16 amino acids long. V shed 5 bases, J shed 6 bases, and the junction held 12 bases outside the gene matches. CDR1 and CDR2 from the germline V gene are LGHNT and FRNRAP. CDR3 DNA: TGTGCTAGTGGTCTAACTTACAGGGGTAGAGATGAAAAACTGTTTTTT. The encoded protein is CASGLTYRGRDEKLFF. Combining the CDR3 with reference TRBV12-5 and TRBJ1-4 gives the whole variable domain DARVTQTPRHKVTEMGQEVTMRCQPILGHNTVFWYRQTMMQGLELLAYFRNRAPLDDSGMPKDRFSAEMPDATLATLKIQPSEPRDSAVYFCASGLTYRGRDEKLFFGSGTQLSVL.

The chain has TRBV5-6 and TRBJ2-7; maybe TRBD2 (6 bases). CDR1 and CDR2 (germline): SGHDT, YYEEEE. V was pared by 0 bases and J by 3 bases, with 7 bases between. The CDR3 consists of 13 residues. The CDR3 reads CASSLGGVYEQYF. The DNA for the CDR3 is TGTGCCAGCAGCTTGGGGGGGGTCTACGAGCAGTACTTC.

The chain joins TRBV4-2 to TRBJ2-1, with 12 bases that match TRBD2. Trimming removed 4 bases from V and 4 bases from J; junction bases left unmatched: 29. The CDR3 runs 24 residues. The germline V gene has CDR1 LGHNA and CDR2 YNFKEQ. CDR3 bases: TGTGCCAGCAGCCCTCAAGGTGCGGGACAGCAGGCTAGCGGGAGGGCGGGTAATTACAATGAGCAGTTCTTC. Residues: CASSPQGAGQQASGRAGNYNEQFF.

The rearrangement joins TRBV11-2 to TRBJ1-1, with TRBD1 as a possible D gene (6 bases). The V and J ends lost 5 bases and 0 bases respectively, with 13 bases between them. Germline values: CDR1 SGHAT, CDR2 FQNNGV. There are 15 residues in the CDR3. As DNA, the CDR3 is TGTGCCAGCAGCGAGGGGGGGCTACTGAACACTGAAGCTTTCTTT. As protein: CASSEGGLLNTEAFF.

The chain couples TRBV28 to TRBJ2-3; D unresolved. Trimming shortened V by 3 bases and J by 2 bases, and 12 bases separated the two germline ends. Germline CDR1 is MDHEN and CDR2 is SYDVKM. This CDR3 is 15 amino acids long. The CDR3: CASSFQFWATDTQYF. The CDR3 DNA reads TGTGCCAGCAGTTTTCAGTTCTGGGCCACAGATACGCAGTATTTT.

J is TRBJ2-2 and V is TRBV7-8; either TRBD1 or TRBD2 may fit D (6 bases each). The ends were cut back, 5 bases at V and 10 bases at J, with 23 bases in the middle. Germline CDR1 SGHVS, CDR2 FQNEAQ. The CDR3 is made up of 16 amino acids. DNA for the CDR3: TGTGCCAGCAGCGGCCCCGGGGGCTCAGCCTCGGAGGAGCTGTTTTTT. It yields the protein CASSGPGGSASEELFF.

This chain uses TRBV10-3 with TRBJ2-5, with TRBD2 matching 8 bases. V was clipped by 8 bases and J by 2 bases; unmatched bases: 7. Germline-derived CDR1 and CDR2 are ENHRY and SYGVKD. CDR3 length: 14 residues. Here the CDR3 DNA reads TGTGCCATCCGTTCGGGAGGGAGGCAAGAGACCCAGTACTTC. It yields the protein CAIRSGGRQETQYF.